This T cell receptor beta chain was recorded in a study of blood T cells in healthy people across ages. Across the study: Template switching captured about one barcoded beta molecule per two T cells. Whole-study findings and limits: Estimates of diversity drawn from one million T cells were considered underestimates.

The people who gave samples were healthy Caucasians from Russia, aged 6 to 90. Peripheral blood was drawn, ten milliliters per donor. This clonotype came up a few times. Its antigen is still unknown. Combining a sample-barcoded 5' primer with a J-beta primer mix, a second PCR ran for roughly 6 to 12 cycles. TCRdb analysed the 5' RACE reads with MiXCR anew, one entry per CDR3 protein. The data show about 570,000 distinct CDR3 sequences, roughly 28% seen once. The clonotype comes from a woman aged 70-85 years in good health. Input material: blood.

CDR3 sequence reads: CSAVRGWETQYF. Written as DNA, the CDR3 is TGCAGTGCCGTTCGGGGGTGGGAGACCCAGTACTTC. This chain uses TRBV20-1 with TRBJ2-5; D is possibly TRBD2 (6 bases). CDR3 length: 12 amino acids. CDR1 and CDR2 from the germline V gene are DFQATT and SNEGSKA (reference sequence). The V end was cut by 6 bases, the J end by 5 bases, with 13 bases between.